Described below is a single T cell receptor beta chain sequence and its context. This clonotype showed up just a few times. Its antigen has not been determined. Base-call qualities are not available, and no considerably larger clone is one nucleotide away. The library came from UMI-ligation and nested PCR. The beta constant-region primer was an equimolar mix of two oligonucleotides covering both TRBC1 and TRBC2. T4 RNA ligase 1 ligated a single-stranded oligonucleotide carrying the SP2 primer and a 12-nucleotide UMI to the cDNA 3' end. The ligated cDNA went through four rounds of PCR with nested alpha and beta constant-region primers together with the SP2 primer. The ligation reaction was kept at 16 degrees C for about 18-25 hours. PCR2 was typically performed as a SYBR Green qPCR and was stopped at a predetermined threshold so that over-amplification was prevented. Every purification after the first one was done using Agencourt AMPure XP magnetic beads. Library quantification was done by Qubit, followed by a TapeStation check on which the main peak was expected at around 650 bp. Sequencing of the pooled libraries was done on an Illumina MiSeq using v2 2x251 paired-end kits, which typically yielded 1-2 million reads per sample. Each sample's library went into the pool at roughly 4 nM, and about 4.5-7.5% PhiX was added to help with cluster recognition. Per the original workflow: V and J genes were assigned to Demultiplexor-processed FASTQ reads by Decombinator through tag matching, with a single base-pair mismatch being allowed. By using UMIs, Collapsinator corrected both sequencing errors and the frequency errors caused by PCR heterogeneity. TCRs were translated and CDR3s were extracted from the conserved cysteine to the FGXG phenylalanine by CDR3Translator, with non-productive sequences being flagged. Gini, Shannon entropy and inverse Simpson indices were calculated on repertoires that had been subsampled to equal numbers of UMI-defined TCRs. Power-law fits to clonotype abundance distributions were performed by maximum likelihood within the linear range. On one naive CD8 sample, the pipeline and MIGEC gave similar UMI counts, unique TCR numbers and clonal distributions. A set of under 8,500 CMV-associated CDR3 sequences, compiled from VDJdb and a published dataset, was used to search the repertoires. TCRdb reran the public reads through fastp at Q25 and MiXCR, keeping productive beta chains. Rows are unified per CDR3 protein, each entry keeping the most common DNA and genes. These V and J calls derive from TCRdb rather than the authors' analysis. This sample gives about 85,000 distinct CDR3 sequences in total; about an eighth of them show up just once. The ten largest account for approximately 0.93% of the sample.

The data originate from a study of naive and memory T cell subsets (dated by TCRdb to about 2017). The study in broad terms: An open-source, UMI-based TCR alpha and beta sequencing pipeline was applied to sorted naive and memory peripheral blood T cell subsets. RNA was DNase-treated and reverse transcribed with TCR constant-region primers, mostly using SuperScript III. The functional CMV T cell responses agreed completely with IgG serology results. Paper-wide results and their limitations: Each clonotype was defined as a single alpha or beta chain sequence rather than as a paired alpha/beta receptor. TCR abundance followed a power law whose exponent differed between naive and memory subsets but was consistent across the three individuals. Gini index rose and Shannon and inverse Simpson diversity fell from naive through CM, EM and EMRA in both CD4 and CD8 cells. Following error correction, more than 95% of naive TCR sequences occurred only once, which made naive abundance distributions much steeper than those of memory subsets. RNA-based TCR counts may be influenced by expression changes linked to T cell activation and differentiation. The repertoire findings for the naive and memory subsets could not be validated, as no ground truth was available.

As encoded in the germline V gene, CDR1 is SNHLY while CDR2 is FYNNEI. V drops 4 bases and J drops 2 bases, leaving 9 bases in between. There are 14 amino acids in the CDR3, from cysteine to phenylalanine inclusive. Just the 42-base CDR3 DNA is kept, in frame starting at base 1. Separate amplification of TCR alpha and beta chain libraries was performed from the second PCR step onward. To determine each donor's CMV status, fresh PBMCs were stimulated overnight with CMV viral lysate, and IFNgamma production from CD4+ T cells was then assessed. CD4 T cells were positively selected using Miltenyi beads, after which CD8 T cells were positively selected from the CD4-negative fraction. Cells stained for CD3, CD4, CD8, CD45RA, CD27 and a live/dead dye were sorted on a BD Aria II into four subsets by CD45RA and CD27. Blood was obtained from a few healthy volunteers, and the blood from each volunteer was fractionated into CD4 and CD8 T cells and subsequently into four differentiation subsets. About 120 ml of peripheral blood was drawn per donor, and PBMC were isolated by Ficoll-Paque PLUS density-gradient centrifugation. The sorted cells were lysed in RLT buffer, after which RNA was extracted using a Qiagen RNeasy kit and kept at -80 degrees C.

The sequenced material came from central memory CD4+ T cells from blood. Explained via the paper, the cell subset or site label denotes: central memory, CD45RA- CD27+. The rearrangement joined TRBV2 to TRBJ1-5; no D gene call is confident. The sequence derives from a human donor in good health. The DNA sequence is TGTGCCAGCAGTGCCTACGTACGCAATCAGCCCCAGCATTTT. This gives the protein CASSAYVRNQPQHF.